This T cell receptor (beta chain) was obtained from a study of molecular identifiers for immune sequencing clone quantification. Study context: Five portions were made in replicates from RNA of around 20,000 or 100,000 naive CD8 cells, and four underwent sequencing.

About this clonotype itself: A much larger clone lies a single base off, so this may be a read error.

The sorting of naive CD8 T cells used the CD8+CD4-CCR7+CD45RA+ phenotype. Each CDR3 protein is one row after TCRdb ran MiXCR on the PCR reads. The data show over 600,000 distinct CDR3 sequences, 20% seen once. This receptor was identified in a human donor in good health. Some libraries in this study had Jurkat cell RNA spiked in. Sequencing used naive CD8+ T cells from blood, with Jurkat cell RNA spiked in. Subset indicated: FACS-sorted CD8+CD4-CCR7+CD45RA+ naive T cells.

Here the CDR3 DNA reads TGTGCCAGCAGCCGGGACGGAAATGAAAAACCGTTTTTT. Amino acid sequence: CASSRDGNEKPFF. The chain links TRBV7-9 to TRBJ1-4; weak D call: TRBD1 (5 bases). Germline V gene sequence: CDR1 SEHNR, CDR2 FQNEAQ (reference sequence). The CDR3 consists of 13 residues.